This is a list of T cell receptor beta chains from one sample in a study of cytomegalovirus exposure and HLA in healthy donors. Generated by immunoSEQ multiplex PCR, the TCRdb table keeps only in-frame clones and is missing some. The data contain over 150,000 clones, roughly 71% of them singletons. Input material: PBMCs. Every receptor here comes from a male donor in good health and CMV-seropositive. Both conserved end residues are part of each CDR3. D genes are given only for firm matches. The size of a clone is reported for some rows only, either as once, few or many, or as a class for expanded clones.

v_call,d_call,j_call,clone_size,cdr3_nt,cdr3_aa
TRBV27,TRBD1,TRBJ2-7,NA,TGTGCCAGCAGTTCTGGGACAGGGGCCACCTACGAGCAGTACTTC,CASSSGTGATYEQYF
TRBV6-5,TRBD1,TRBJ1-2,NA,TGTGCCAGCAGCCGGGACAGGATTAACTATGGCTACACCTTC,CASSRDRINYGYTF
TRBV5-1,NA,TRBJ2-3,NA,TGCGCCAGCAGCTTGGAGGCGGGACGGGCTGGAGATACGCAGTATTTT,CASSLEAGRAGDTQYF
TRBV19,TRBD1,TRBJ2-1,NA,TGTGCCAGTAGTTTCAGGGACAGTGGTGTCAATGAGCAGTTCTTC,CASSFRDSGVNEQFF
TRBV7-9,NA,TRBJ1-1,once,TGTGCCAGCAGCAAGGGGGGGGACACTGAAGCTTTCTTT,CASSKGGDTEAFF
TRBV11-2,TRBD1,TRBJ1-2,NA,TGTGCCAGCAGTCCATTGACAGGGATTAACTATGGCTACACCTTC,CASSPLTGINYGYTF
TRBV2,TRBD1,TRBJ1-4,NA,TGTGCCAGCAGTTCTGACAGGGGCTCTAATGAAAAACTGTTTTTT,CASSSDRGSNEKLFF
TRBV4-3,NA,TRBJ1-5,NA,TGCGCCAGCAGCCGGGGGCGCGGAGATCAGCCCCAGCATTTT,CASSRGRGDQPQHF
TRBV4-1,TRBD2,TRBJ2-3,once,TGCGCCAGCTCTTGGACTAGCGGTTTCACAGATACGCAGTATTTT,CASSWTSGFTDTQYF
TRBV18,NA,TRBJ2-7,once,TGTGCCAGCTCACCACGCGGTTTCACCTACGAGCAGTACTTC,CASSPRGFTYEQYF
TRBV4-1,NA,TRBJ1-3,NA,TGCGCCAGCAGCCAGACAGGTAGCGGAAACACCATATATTTT,CASSQTGSGNTIYF
TRBV18,NA,TRBJ1-4,once,TGTGCCAGCTCACCGGAGGGGAAAACTAATGAAAAACTGTTTTTT,CASSPEGKTNEKLFF
TRBV7-9,TRBD1,TRBJ1-2,NA,TGTGCCAGCAGCTTCCGGGACAGGGACGCAACGGGCTACACCTTC,CASSFRDRDATGYTF
TRBV11-2,NA,TRBJ2-1,NA,TGTGCCAGCAGGTCCTCAGGAAGCTCCTACAATGAGCAGTTCTTC,CASRSSGSSYNEQFF
TRBV7-9,NA,TRBJ1-5,NA,TGTGCCAGCAGCTTGGGGGGAGGGAGCAATCAGCCCCAGCATTTT,CASSLGGGSNQPQHF
TRBV21-1,NA,TRBJ1-5,NA,TGTGCCAGCCTTACGGAGAATCAGCCCCAGCATTTT,CASLTENQPQHF
TRBV7-8,NA,TRBJ1-2,NA,TGTGCCAGCAGCTCCCGACAGACTGGGGCCTATGGCTACACCTTC,CASSSRQTGAYGYTF